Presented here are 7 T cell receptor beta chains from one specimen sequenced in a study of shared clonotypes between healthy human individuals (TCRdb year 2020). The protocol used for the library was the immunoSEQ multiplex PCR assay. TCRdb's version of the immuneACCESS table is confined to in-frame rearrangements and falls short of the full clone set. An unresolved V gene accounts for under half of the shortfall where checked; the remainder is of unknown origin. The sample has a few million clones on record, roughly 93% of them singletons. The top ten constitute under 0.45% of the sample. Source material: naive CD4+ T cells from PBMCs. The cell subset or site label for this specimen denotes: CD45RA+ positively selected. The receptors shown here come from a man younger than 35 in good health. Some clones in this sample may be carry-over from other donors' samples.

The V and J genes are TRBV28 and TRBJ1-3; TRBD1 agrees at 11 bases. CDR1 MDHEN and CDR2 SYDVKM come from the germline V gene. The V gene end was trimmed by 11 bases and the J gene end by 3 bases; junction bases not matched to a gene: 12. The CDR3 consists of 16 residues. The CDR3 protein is CAGSRTGGFSGNTIYF. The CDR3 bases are TGTGCCGGGTCCCGGACAGGGGGCTTCAGTGGAAACACCATATATTTT. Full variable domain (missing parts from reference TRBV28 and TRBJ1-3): DVKVTQSSRYLVKRTGEKVFLECVQDMDHENMFWYRQDPGLGLRLIYFSYDVKMKEKGDIPEGYSVSREKKERFSLILESASTNQTSMYLCAGSRTGGFSGNTIYFGEGSWLTVV.

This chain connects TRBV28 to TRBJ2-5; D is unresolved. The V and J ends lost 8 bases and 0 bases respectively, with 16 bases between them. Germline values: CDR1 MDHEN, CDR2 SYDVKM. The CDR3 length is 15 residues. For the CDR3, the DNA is TGTGCCAGCGGCACCGGGCGCGAGTACCAAGAGACCCAGTACTTC. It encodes CASGTGREYQETQYF.

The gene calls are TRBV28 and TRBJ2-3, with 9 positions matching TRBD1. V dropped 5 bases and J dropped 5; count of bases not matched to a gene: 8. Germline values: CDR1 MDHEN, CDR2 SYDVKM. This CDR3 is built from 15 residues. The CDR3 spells CASSPRTGVVDTQYF. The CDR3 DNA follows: TGTGCCAGCAGTCCCAGGACAGGGGTAGTAGATACGCAGTATTTT.

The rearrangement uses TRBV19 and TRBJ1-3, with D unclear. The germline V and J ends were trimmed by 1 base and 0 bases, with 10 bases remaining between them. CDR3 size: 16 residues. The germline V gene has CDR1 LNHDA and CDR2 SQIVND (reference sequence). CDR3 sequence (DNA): TGTGCCAGTAGTATAGGCCCGGCCAGCTCTGGAAACACCATATATTTT. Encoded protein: CASSIGPASSGNTIYF.

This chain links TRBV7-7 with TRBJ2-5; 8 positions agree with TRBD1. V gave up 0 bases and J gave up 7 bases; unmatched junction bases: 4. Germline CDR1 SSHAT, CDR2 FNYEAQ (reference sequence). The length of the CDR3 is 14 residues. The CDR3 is CASSLADGTGTQYF. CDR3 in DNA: TGTGCCAGCAGCTTAGCGGACGGGACAGGGACCCAGTACTTC.

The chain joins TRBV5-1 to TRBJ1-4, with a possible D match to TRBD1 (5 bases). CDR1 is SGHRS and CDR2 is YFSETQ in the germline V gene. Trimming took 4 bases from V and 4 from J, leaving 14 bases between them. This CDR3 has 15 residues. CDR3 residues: CASSPRGGHNEKLFF. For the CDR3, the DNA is TGCGCCAGCAGCCCTAGGGGAGGCCATAATGAAAAACTGTTTTTT.

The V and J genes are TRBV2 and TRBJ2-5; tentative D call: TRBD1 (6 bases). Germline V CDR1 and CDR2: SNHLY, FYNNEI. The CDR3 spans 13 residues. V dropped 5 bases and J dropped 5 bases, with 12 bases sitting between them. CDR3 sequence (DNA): TGTGCCAGCAGTCGGACAGATGGTGAGACCCAGTACTTC. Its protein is CASSRTDGETQYF.